This T cell receptor beta chain is from a study of blood T cell repertoires in COVID-19. Study as a whole: The origin of the acute and convalescent COVID-19 samples was the United States, Italy and Spain.

Adults between roughly 18 and 89 years of age took part from 20 to 25 US areas. Grouping used clinical history reported by participants in a survey and questionnaire. The repertoire was sequenced with immunoSEQ multiplex PCR; TCRdb's copy has only in-frame clones and lacks some. This table has 200,000 to 250,000 clones, about 85% appearing once. Germline V gene data show CDR1 as SNHLY and CDR2 as FYNNEI. The V gene end was trimmed by 1 base and the J gene end by 8 bases; junction bases not matched to a gene: 13. The CDR3 has 16 residues. This chain links TRBV2 with TRBJ1-2; 7 positions match TRBD1. Source material: PBMCs or T cells enriched from blood (not recorded which). The clonotype originates from a man aged 25-40 years who had recovered from COVID-19. CDR3 in amino acids: CASSEGPTGILGGYTF. Here the CDR3 DNA reads TGTGCCAGCAGTGAAGGGCCGACAGGGATTCTGGGCGGCTACACCTTC.